Only one count was recorded for the clone carrying this T cell receptor (beta chain). These data originate in a study of blood T cell repertoires in COVID-19. Trimming removed 6 bases from V and 4 bases from J; junction bases left unmatched: 6. The CDR3 runs 13 residues. In germline, CDR1 is SQVTM, CDR2 ANQGSEA. Profiled with immunoSEQ multiplex PCR; TCRdb holds only in-frame clones, not every one. Among about 97,000 clones, around 88% were seen once, and the ten largest hold 2.1%. The source of this sequence is a man aged 45-60 years with COVID-19, enrolled during active disease. The sequenced sample was peripheral blood. This chain joins TRBV29-1 and TRBJ1-2; 9 bases are a match to TRBD1. As DNA, the CDR3 is TGCAGCGTAGGACAGGGGCCTGGCTATGGCTACACCTTC. The encoded protein is CSVGQGPGYGYTF.